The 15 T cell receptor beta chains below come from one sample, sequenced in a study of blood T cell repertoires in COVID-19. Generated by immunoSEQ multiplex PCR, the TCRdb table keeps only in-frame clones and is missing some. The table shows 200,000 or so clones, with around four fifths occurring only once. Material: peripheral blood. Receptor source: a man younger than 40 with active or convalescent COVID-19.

CDR3 loop: CASSPGTGISKNIQYF. CDR3 bases: TGTGCCAGCAGCCCGGGGACAGGGATTTCCAAAAACATTCAGTACTTC. The chain couples TRBV7-9 to TRBJ2-4; 9 bases align to TRBD1. Unmatched junction bases numbered 7, after V lost 5 bases and J lost 2 bases. The CDR3 runs to 16 residues. Per germline, CDR1 SEHNR and CDR2 FQNEAQ (reference sequence).

DNA for the CDR3: TGCGCCAGCAGCACACGGACAGGGGTAACCGGGGAGCTGTTTTTT. Its protein product is CASSTRTGVTGELFF. The rearrangement links TRBV5-1 to TRBJ2-2, with 9 bases that match TRBD1. This CDR3 has 15 residues. Unmatched junction bases numbered 6, after V lost 4 bases and J lost 5 bases. Germline CDR1 SGHRS, CDR2 YFSETQ.

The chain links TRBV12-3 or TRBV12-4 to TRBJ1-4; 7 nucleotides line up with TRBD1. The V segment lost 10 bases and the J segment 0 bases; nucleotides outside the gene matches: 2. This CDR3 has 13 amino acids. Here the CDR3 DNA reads TGTGCCACCACAGGGGCAACTAATGAAAAACTGTTTTTT. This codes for CATTGATNEKLFF.

The CDR3 nucleotides are TGTGCCAGCAGCCGAGGGGGGAACACTGAAGCTTTCTTT. Residues: CASSRGGNTEAFF. V usage is TRBV14 and J usage is TRBJ1-1, with a possible D match to TRBD1 (6 bases). The CDR3 runs 13 residues. Germline V CDR1 and CDR2: SGHDN, FVKESK. V was shortened by 4 bases and J by 1 base, with 7 bases between the two germline ends.

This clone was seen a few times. CDR3 protein: CASSLASTSAQETQYF. The DNA of the CDR3 is TGTGCCAGCAGCTTGGCCTCGACTAGCGCTCAAGAGACCCAGTACTTC. The rearrangement joins TRBV5-4 to TRBJ2-5; 8 bases fit TRBD2. This CDR3 is built from 16 residues. CDR1 and CDR2 from the germline V gene are SGHNT and YYREEE (reference sequence). Trimming at V came to 0 bases and at J to 2 bases, leaving 6 bases not matched to a gene.

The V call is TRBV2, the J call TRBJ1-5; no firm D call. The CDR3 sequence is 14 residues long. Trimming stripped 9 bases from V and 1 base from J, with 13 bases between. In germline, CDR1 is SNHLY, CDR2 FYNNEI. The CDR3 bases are TGTGCCAGTGGCCCCAGATACAGCAATCAGCCCCAGCATTTT. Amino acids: CASGPRYSNQPQHF.

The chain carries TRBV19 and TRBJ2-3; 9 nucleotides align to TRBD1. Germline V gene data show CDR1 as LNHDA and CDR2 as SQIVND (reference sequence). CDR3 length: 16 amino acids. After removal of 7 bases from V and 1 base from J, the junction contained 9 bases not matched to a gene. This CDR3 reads CASTPRRQGGTDTQYF. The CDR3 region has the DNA TGTGCCAGTACCCCCCGGCGACAGGGGGGCACAGATACGCAGTATTTT.

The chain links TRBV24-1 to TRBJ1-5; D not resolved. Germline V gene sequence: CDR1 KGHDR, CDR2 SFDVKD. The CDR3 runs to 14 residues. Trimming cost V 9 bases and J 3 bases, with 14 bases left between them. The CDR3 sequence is CATGNTDPNQPQHF. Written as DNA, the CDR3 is TGTGCCACCGGCAATACAGACCCCAATCAGCCCCAGCATTTT.

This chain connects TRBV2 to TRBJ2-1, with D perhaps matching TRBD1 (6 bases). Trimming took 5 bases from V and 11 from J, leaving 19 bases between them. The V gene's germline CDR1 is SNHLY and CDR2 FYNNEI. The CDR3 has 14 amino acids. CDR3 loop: CASSSDSRLLKQFF. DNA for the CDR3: TGTGCCAGCAGTTCGGACAGCCGGTTGCTAAAGCAGTTCTTC.

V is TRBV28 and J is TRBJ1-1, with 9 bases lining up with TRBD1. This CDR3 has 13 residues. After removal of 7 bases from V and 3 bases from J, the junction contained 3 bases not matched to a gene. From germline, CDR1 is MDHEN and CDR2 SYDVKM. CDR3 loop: CASTRTGDTEAFF. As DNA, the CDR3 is TGTGCCAGCACCCGGACAGGGGACACTGAAGCTTTCTTT. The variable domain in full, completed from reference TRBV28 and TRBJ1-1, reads DVKVTQSSRYLVKRTGEKVFLECVQDMDHENMFWYRQDPGLGLRLIYFSYDVKMKEKGDIPEGYSVSREKKERFSLILESASTNQTSMYLCASTRTGDTEAFFGQGTRLTVV.

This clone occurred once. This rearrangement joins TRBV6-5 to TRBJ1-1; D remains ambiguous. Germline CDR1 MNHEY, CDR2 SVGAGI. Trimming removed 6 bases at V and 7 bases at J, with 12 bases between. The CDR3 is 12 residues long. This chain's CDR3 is CASSLLEGEAFF. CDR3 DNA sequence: TGTGCCAGCAGCCTCTTGGAGGGTGAAGCTTTCTTT.

The chain's CDR3 is CASSLEPGGSYNEQFF. The CDR3 nucleotides read TGCGCCAGCAGCTTGGAACCGGGAGGATCCTACAATGAGCAGTTCTTC. The chain recombines TRBV5-1 with TRBJ2-1, with 7 positions matching TRBD2. The CDR3 has 16 amino acids. After removal of 0 bases from V and 1 base from J, the junction contained 4 bases not matched to a gene. The germline CDR1 and CDR2 sequences are SGHRS and YFSETQ.

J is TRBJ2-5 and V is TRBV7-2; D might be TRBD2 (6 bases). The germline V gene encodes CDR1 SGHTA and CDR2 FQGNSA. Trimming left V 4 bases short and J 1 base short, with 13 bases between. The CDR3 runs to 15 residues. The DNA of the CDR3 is TGTGCCAGCAGCTATCGGGACTTAGTCCAAGAGACCCAGTACTTC. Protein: CASSYRDLVQETQYF.

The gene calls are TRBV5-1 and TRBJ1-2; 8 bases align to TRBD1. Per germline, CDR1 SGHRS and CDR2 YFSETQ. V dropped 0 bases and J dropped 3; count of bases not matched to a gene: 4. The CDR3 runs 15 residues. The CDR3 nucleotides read TGCGCCAGCAGCTTGGCAGGGGGCGCCCACTATGGCTACACCTTC. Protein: CASSLAGGAHYGYTF.

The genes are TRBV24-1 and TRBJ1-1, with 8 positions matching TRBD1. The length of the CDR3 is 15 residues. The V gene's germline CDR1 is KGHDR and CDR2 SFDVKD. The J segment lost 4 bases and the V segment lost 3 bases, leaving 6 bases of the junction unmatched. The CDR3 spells CATSDPVTGGTEAFF. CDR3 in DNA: TGTGCCACCAGTGATCCTGTAACAGGGGGCACTGAAGCTTTCTTT.